These 7 T cell receptor beta chains share one sample of origin, sequenced in a study of T cells in Graves' hyperthyroidism and ophthalmopathy. Amplified TCR beta CDR3 regions came from RNA transcripts. An initial round of RT-PCR targeting the TCR CDR3 relied on the HTBI primer set. TCRdb fed the multiplex PCR reads into MiXCR, producing one record per CDR3 protein. This sample yields 380,000 or so distinct CDR3 sequences, of which about a fifth are seen a single time; around 3.6% belongs to the top ten. Material: blood. Every receptor here comes from a woman aged 18-35 years with Graves' hyperthyroidism.

This clonotype was detected ten times or more. This sequence joins TRBV12-3 or TRBV12-4 and TRBJ1-2; 8 nucleotides match TRBD1. CDR3 length: 15 residues. The trim removed 2 bases at V and 3 bases at J, leaving 5 bases unmatched. CDR3 amino acids: CASSLLSGGDYGYTF. CDR3 nucleotide sequence: TGTGCCAGCAGTTTATTGTCAGGGGGCGACTATGGCTACACCTTC.

This clonotype was counted at least ten times. The V gene is TRBV28, the J gene TRBJ2-5; D may be TRBD1 (6 bases). CDR1 and CDR2 from the germline V gene are MDHEN and SYDVKM. There are 17 residues in the CDR3. Trimming cost V 6 bases and J 0 bases, with 20 bases left between them. The CDR3 coding sequence is TGTGCCAGCAGCTCGATATGGGACACAACGCACCAAGAGACCCAGTACTTC. It yields the protein CASSSIWDTTHQETQYF.

This clonotype was seen ten or more times. The chain combines TRBV10-3 with TRBJ1-3; D unresolved. Trimming removed 6 bases at V and 0 bases at J, with 12 bases between. The CDR3 contains 15 residues. CDR1 and CDR2 (germline): ENHRY, SYGVKD. In DNA, the CDR3 is TGTGCCATCAGACAGACTCCTGACTCTGGAAACACCATATATTTT. It specifies CAIRQTPDSGNTIYF.

The chain is built from TRBV12-3 or TRBV12-4 and TRBJ2-7; D ambiguous. The CDR3 covers 12 residues. The germline V and J ends were trimmed by 5 bases and 2 bases, with 7 bases remaining between them. The CDR3 loop is CASSLQPYEQYF. The CDR3 coding sequence is TGTGCCAGCAGTCTACAGCCCTACGAGCAGTACTTC.

In this sample, this clonotype turned up many times. This sequence joins TRBV3-1 and TRBJ2-6; no clear D gene. The germline V and J ends were trimmed by 2 bases and 1 base, with 12 bases remaining between them. The germline V gene has CDR1 LGHDT and CDR2 YNNKEL (reference sequence). The CDR3 runs to 17 residues. The CDR3 here is CASSQMSWSSGANVLTF. The CDR3 coding sequence is TGTGCCAGCAGCCAAATGTCGTGGAGTTCTGGGGCCAACGTCCTGACTTTC.

This clonotype was counted many times. This chain connects TRBV28 to TRBJ1-1, with a possible D match to TRBD1 (5 bases). The CDR3 contains 13 residues. The V gene's germline CDR1 is MDHEN and CDR2 SYDVKM. V was cut by 2 bases and J by 6 bases, with 10 bases left in between. The CDR3 sequence is CASSLTVGAEAFF. The DNA of the CDR3 is TGTGCCAGCAGTTTAACGGTGGGGGCTGAAGCTTTCTTT.

This clonotype was recorded many times. V and J are TRBV2 and TRBJ1-3; no clear D. The V gene lost 6 bases and the J gene lost 1 base, with 10 bases spanning the gap. The germline CDR1 and CDR2 sequences are SNHLY and FYNNEI. The CDR3 totals 14 residues. For the CDR3, the DNA is TGTGCCAGCAGGCCCGGACCGTCTGGAAACACCATATATTTT. Protein sequence: CASRPGPSGNTIYF.